This T cell receptor (beta chain) was sequenced for a study of OX40 agonist ivuxolimab in advanced cancers. The study's findings and limits: Expanded clones tended on average to be more numerous among CD8+ T cells than CD4+.

The table came from immunoSEQ multiplex PCR; TCRdb's copy has only in-frame clones and leaves some out. The table includes roughly 70,000 clones, less than 90% detected once. As for this clone: What it recognizes is unknown.

The sequence came from an adult with an advanced solid tumor such as melanoma, head and neck, liver or kidney cancer. The sample in question was CD4+ or CD8+ T cells sorted from blood, obtained in a trial of the OX40 agonist ivuxolimab.

CDR3 DNA sequence: TGTGCCAGCAGCGGAAGGGCAGGGGCAATTCAGCCCCAGCATTTT. Its protein product is CASSGRAGAIQPQHF. V usage is TRBV6-6 and J usage is TRBJ1-5; weak D call: TRBD1 (6 bases). The V end was cut by 6 bases, the J end by 6 bases, with 18 bases between. The CDR3 has 15 amino acids. Germline V gene sequence: CDR1 MNHNY, CDR2 SVGAGI (reference sequence).